This TCR beta chain was identified during a study of beta chain features in type 1 diabetes. Study observations and caveats: TCRB CDR3s from Type 1 diabetes patients were moderately but significantly shorter in all four CD4+ subsets. For patients, the naive, central memory and Treg TCRB repertoires appeared more alike than for healthy donors. More deletions and fewer insertions at VDJ junctions were seen in type 1 diabetes patients. A potential influence of HLA type upon TCRB rearrangement remained unresolved herein. High TCR expression in some cells could lead to their over-representation in cDNA sequencing.

Worth noting for this clone: The antigen remains unidentified. Distinct nucleotide sequences in the sample also encode this CDR3.

Reverse transcription of all isolated RNA meant that expressed TCRB transcripts were sequenced. The protocol was immunoSEQ multiplex PCR, while the TCRdb copy is restricted to in-frame clones and leaves out a portion. The data show 200,000 to 300,000 clones, with approximately 20% seen just once and more than 0.025% held by the top ten. Germline loops: CDR1 MNHEY, CDR2 SVGAGI. The V gene lost 5 bases and the J gene lost 1 base, with 2 bases spanning the gap. The CDR3 sequence is 11 residues long. This chain joins TRBV6-5 and TRBJ2-5; D not certain. The receptor's source is a woman between 35 and 50 years old with type 1 diabetes. The source material was naive CD4+ T cells from blood. The DNA of the CDR3 is TGTGCCAGCAGTCTCCAAGAGACCCAGTACTTC. This sequence encodes CASSLQETQYF.